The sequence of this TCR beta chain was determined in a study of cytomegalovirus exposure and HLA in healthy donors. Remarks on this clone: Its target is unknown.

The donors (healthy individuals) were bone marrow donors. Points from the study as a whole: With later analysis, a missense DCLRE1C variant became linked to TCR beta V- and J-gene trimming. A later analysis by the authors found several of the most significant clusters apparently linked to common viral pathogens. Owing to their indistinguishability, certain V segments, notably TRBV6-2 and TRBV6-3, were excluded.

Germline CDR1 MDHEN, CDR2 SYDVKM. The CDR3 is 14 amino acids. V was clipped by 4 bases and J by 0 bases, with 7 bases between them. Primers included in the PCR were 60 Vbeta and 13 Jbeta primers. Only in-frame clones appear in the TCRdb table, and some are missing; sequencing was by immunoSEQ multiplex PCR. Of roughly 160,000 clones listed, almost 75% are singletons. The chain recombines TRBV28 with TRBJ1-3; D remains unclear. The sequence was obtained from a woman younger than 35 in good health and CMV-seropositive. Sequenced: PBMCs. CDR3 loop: CASSWESSGNTIYF. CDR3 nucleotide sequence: TGTGCCAGCAGTTGGGAGAGCTCTGGAAACACCATATATTTT.